This paragraph reports one T cell receptor beta chain. TCRdb's copy holds only in-frame clones and misses some; the assay was immunoSEQ multiplex PCR. The sample yields approximately 100,000 clones, roughly 92% seen once. The CDR3 consists of 12 residues. Germline V CDR1 and CDR2: SGHDN, FVKESK. Trimming removed 5 bases at V and 5 bases at J, with 6 bases between. This record belongs to a study of blood T cell repertoires in COVID-19. The clonotype originates from a man over 45 with active COVID-19. Sequencing was carried out using peripheral blood. The chain employs TRBV14 and TRBJ1-4, with D possibly matching TRBD1 (5 bases). The CDR3 region is CASSSGNEKLFF. CDR3 DNA sequence: TGTGCCAGCAGCTCAGGGAATGAAAAACTGTTTTTT.